These T cell receptor beta chains were read from a single sample in a study of blood T cell repertoires in COVID-19. Data came from immunoSEQ multiplex PCR; TCRdb stores just in-frame clones and leaves some out. Among 110,000 to 150,000 clones listed, roughly 86% were seen once. The specimen sequenced was peripheral blood. The source of these receptors is a human donor in a cohort sampled during active COVID-19. The CDR3 runs from the conserved cysteine through the conserved F or W. A D gene is named only where the DNA matches it firmly. Size is omitted from some rows. Given values are once, few, many or a class for expanded clones.

d_call j_call clone_size v_call cdr3_aa cdr3_nt
TRBD1 TRBJ1-2 - TRBV18 CASSPITGGINYGYTF TGTGCCAGCTCACCAATTACAGGGGGCATTAACTATGGCTACACCTTC
- TRBJ2-7 once TRBV5-1 CASSETSYEQYF TGCGCCAGCAGCGAGACTAGCTACGAGCAGTACTTC
- TRBJ2-7 - TRBV11-2 CASSPPQDEQYF TGTGCCAGCAGCCCACCACAGGACGAGCAGTACTTC
- TRBJ2-5 - TRBV28 CASSISGGETQYF TGTGCCAGCTCCATCTCTGGCGGGGAGACCCAGTACTTC
TRBD2 TRBJ2-7 - TRBV5-4 CASRIAGSSYEQYF TGTGCCAGCAGAATAGCGGGGAGCTCCTACGAGCAGTACTTC
TRBD1 TRBJ2-7 - TRBV3-1/TRBV3-2 CASSQEGTVRNEQYF TGTGCCAGCAGCCAAGAGGGGACAGTTCGAAACGAGCAGTACTTC
TRBD2 TRBJ2-1 - TRBV9 CASSPRPGLVLGERRAYNEQFF TGTGCCAGCAGCCCACGACCGGGACTAGTTTTGGGGGAGCGTCGGGCCTACAATGAGCAGTTCTTC
TRBD2 TRBJ2-1 once TRBV9 CASSVTGVAGANEQFF TGTGCCAGCAGCGTTACGGGGGTAGCGGGAGCGAATGAGCAGTTCTTC
- TRBJ1-5 - TRBV5-6 CASSFGGSNQPQHF TGTGCCAGCAGCTTCGGCGGAAGCAATCAGCCCCAGCATTTT
TRBD1 TRBJ2-7 few TRBV18 CASSPPDRGLGEQYF TGTGCCAGCTCACCACCGGACAGGGGGCTTGGTGAGCAGTACTTC
- TRBJ2-7 - TRBV7-2 CASSGGGPVYEQYF TGTGCCAGCAGCGGCGGGGGCCCAGTCTACGAGCAGTACTTC
TRBD2 TRBJ2-7 - TRBV11-2 CASSFPLAGSSYEQYF TGTGCCAGCAGCTTCCCGCTAGCGGGTTCCTCCTACGAGCAGTACTTC